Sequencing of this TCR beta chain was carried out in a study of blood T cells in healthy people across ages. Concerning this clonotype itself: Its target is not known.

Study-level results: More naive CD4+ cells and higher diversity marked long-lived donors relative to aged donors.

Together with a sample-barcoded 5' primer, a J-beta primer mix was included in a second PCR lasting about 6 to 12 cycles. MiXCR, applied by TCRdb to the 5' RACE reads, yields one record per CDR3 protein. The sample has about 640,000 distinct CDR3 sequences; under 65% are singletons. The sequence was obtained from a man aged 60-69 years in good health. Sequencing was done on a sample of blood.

The CDR3 coding sequence is TGCAGTGCTGCTACCGGGACAGGGAATTTTGTAACCGGGGAGCTGTTTTTT. It specifies CSAATGTGNFVTGELFF. The chain has TRBV20-1 and TRBJ2-2; TRBD1 agrees at 9 bases. This CDR3 contains 17 residues. The junction had 15 bases not matched to a gene; V was cut back by 5 bases and J by 5 bases. Germline lookup yields CDR1 DFQATT and CDR2 SNEGSKA (reference sequence).